The T cell receptor beta chain under discussion was sequenced for a study of blood T cell repertoires in COVID-19. For the study at large: The samples span acute and convalescent COVID-19 from the United States, Italy and Spain. The analysed material was cDNA or gDNA that came from T cells, B-cell-depleted T cells, or PBMCs.

Methods used by the authors: Quantification of nucleated cells was approximated via reference gene primer amplification. Generated by immunoSEQ multiplex PCR, the TCRdb table keeps only in-frame clones and is missing some. That table furnishes V, J and clone size, whereas the DNA furnished D and trimming. The top ten clones hold around 1.5% of a sample with about 200,000 clones, almost 90% of them seen once. Germline V gene data show CDR1 as SGHRS and CDR2 as YFSETQ. With 3 bases clipped from V and 3 bases from J, the junction kept 10 bases outside the gene matches. The CDR3 spans 16 residues. The chain combines TRBV5-1 with TRBJ1-1; 8 nucleotides line up with TRBD1. What was sequenced was peripheral blood. This TCR derives from a man between 18 and 29 years old with active or convalescent COVID-19. This CDR3 is CASSWGGAGGDTEAFF. The CDR3 DNA sequence: TGCGCCAGCAGCTGGGGCGGGGCAGGGGGCGACACTGAAGCTTTCTTT.